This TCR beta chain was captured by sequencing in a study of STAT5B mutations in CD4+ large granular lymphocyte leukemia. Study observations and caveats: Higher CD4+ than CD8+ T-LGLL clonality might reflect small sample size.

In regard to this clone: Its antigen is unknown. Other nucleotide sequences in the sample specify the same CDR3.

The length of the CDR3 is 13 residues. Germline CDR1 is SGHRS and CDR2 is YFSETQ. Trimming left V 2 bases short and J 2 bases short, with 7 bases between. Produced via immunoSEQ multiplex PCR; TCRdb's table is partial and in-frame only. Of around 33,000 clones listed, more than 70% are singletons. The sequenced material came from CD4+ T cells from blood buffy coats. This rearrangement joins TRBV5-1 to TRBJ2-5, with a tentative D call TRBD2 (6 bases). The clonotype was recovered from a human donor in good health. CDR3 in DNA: TGCGCCAGCAGCTTAGGACTACAAGAGACCCAGTACTTC. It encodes CASSLGLQETQYF.